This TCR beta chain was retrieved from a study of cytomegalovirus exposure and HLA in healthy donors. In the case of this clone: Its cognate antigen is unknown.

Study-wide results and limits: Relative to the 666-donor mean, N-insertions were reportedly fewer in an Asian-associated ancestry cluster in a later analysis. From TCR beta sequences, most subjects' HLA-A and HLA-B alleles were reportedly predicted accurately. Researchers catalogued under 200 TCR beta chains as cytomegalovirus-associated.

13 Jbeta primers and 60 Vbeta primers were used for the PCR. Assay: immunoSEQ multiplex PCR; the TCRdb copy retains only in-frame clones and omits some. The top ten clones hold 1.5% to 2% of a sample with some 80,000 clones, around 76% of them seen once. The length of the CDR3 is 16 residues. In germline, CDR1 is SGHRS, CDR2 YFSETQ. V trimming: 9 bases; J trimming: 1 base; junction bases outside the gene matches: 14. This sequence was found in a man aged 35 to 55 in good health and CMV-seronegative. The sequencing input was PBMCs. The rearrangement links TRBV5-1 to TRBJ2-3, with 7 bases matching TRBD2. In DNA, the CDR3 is TGCGCCACCTCGCTCTCAACTAGCGCAGGCACAGATACGCAGTATTTT. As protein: CATSLSTSAGTDTQYF. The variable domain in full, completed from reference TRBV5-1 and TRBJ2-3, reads KAGVTQTPRYLIKTRGQQVTLSCSPISGHRSVSWYQQTPGQGLQFLFEYFSETQRNKGNFPGRFSGRQFSNSRSEMNVSTLELGDSALYLCATSLSTSAGTDTQYFGPGTRLTVL.